This T cell receptor (beta chain) is from a study of blood T cell repertoires in COVID-19. Germline V gene sequence: CDR1 SGHTA, CDR2 FQGNSA. V was shortened by 1 base and J by 0 bases, with 8 bases between the two germline ends. The CDR3 extends over 15 amino acids. Under the authors' procedure: Estimates of nucleated cell counts were drawn from the amplification of reference gene primers. Method: immunoSEQ multiplex PCR; TCRdb's copy keeps in-frame clones and lacks some. Clone size and V and J calls were adopted from that table, with D and trimming inferred from the DNA. The sample consists of 130,000 to 150,000 clones, almost 90% of them appearing once.

The source of this sequence is a human donor in a cohort sampled during active COVID-19. J is TRBJ2-3 and V is TRBV7-2; possible D gene TRBD2, 6 bases. Sequencing was carried out using peripheral blood. CDR3 nucleotides: TGTGCCAGCAGCTTAGGCGGGGAAAGCACAGATACGCAGTATTTT. It translates to CASSLGGESTDTQYF.